This T cell receptor (beta chain) appears in the sequencing data of a study of T cells in Graves' hyperthyroidism and ophthalmopathy. Diagnoses rested on clinical symptoms, serum thyroxine and TRAb, thyroid ultrasound and orbital computed tomography. What was amplified from RNA transcripts were TCR beta CDR3 regions. HTBI primers drove first-round RT-PCR of the TCR CDR3. TCRdb used MiXCR to reprocess the multiplex PCR reads, holding one entry per CDR3 protein. Here the sample spans tens of thousands of distinct CDR3 sequences, 53% being singletons. The V and J ends lost 11 bases and 2 bases, in that order; junction bases with no gene match: 5. Germline CDR1 LNHNV, CDR2 YYDKDF (reference sequence). This CDR3 region has 14 residues.

The sequenced sample was blood. V is TRBV15 and J is TRBJ1-3; 11 nucleotides match TRBD1. The TCR sequence derives from a woman in her fifties or sixties with Graves' ophthalmopathy. CDR3 region: CAARGQGAGNTIYF. The CDR3 region has the DNA TGTGCCGCCCGGGGACAGGGGGCTGGAAACACCATATATTTT.